The present T cell receptor beta chain was sequenced within a study of T cell changes during pregnancy in multiple sclerosis. Here immunoSEQ multiplex PCR was the method, and the copy in TCRdb shows in-frame clones only, minus some. The top ten clones hold about 0.93% of a sample with tens of thousands of clones, more than 85% of them seen once. Unmatched junction bases numbered 9, after V lost 4 bases and J lost 1 base. Germline V lookup: CDR1 SGHVS, CDR2 FNYEAQ. The CDR3 extends over 16 amino acids. The specimen was peripheral blood, collected in the first trimester of pregnancy. The chain combines TRBV7-6 with TRBJ2-7; 8 positions match TRBD2. The receptor was isolated from a female donor with multiple sclerosis, enrolled in a pregnancy study. The CDR3 spells CASSSPTSGISYEQYF. The CDR3 DNA sequence: TGTGCCAGCAGCTCGCCAACTAGCGGAATTTCCTACGAGCAGTACTTC.